This entry is about one T cell receptor (beta chain). Trimming cost V 7 bases and J 8 bases, with 14 bases left between them. The germline V gene encodes CDR1 LNHDA and CDR2 SQIVND (reference sequence). The CDR3 length is 12 residues. The data were taken from a study of blood T cell repertoires in COVID-19. Study background: Italy, Spain and the United States were the sources of the convalescent and acute COVID-19 samples. The cDNA or gDNA used as material had been derived from T cells, B-cell-depleted T cells, or PBMCs.

Under the authors' procedure: Estimation of nucleated cell counts was performed using reference gene primer amplification. The method was immunoSEQ multiplex PCR; TCRdb's version includes in-frame clones alone and lacks a portion of them. V and J calls plus clone size are reproduced from that table; the DNA served to infer D and trimming. In the table there are about 270,000 clones, approximately 89% of which are singletons. The sequencing input was peripheral blood. The chain has TRBV19 and TRBJ1-2; a possible D gene is TRBD1 (5 bases). The origin of this receptor is a woman aged 55-70 years who had recovered from COVID-19. The CDR3 DNA sequence: TGTGCCAGTATTGGCAGGGATGAAGGCTACACCTTC. It encodes CASIGRDEGYTF.